The TCR beta chain under discussion was sequenced for a study of T-cell memory formation after mild COVID-19. Study-level findings and limits: Memory from before infection featured some responding clones, which suggests cross-reactive memory joined. There was a balanced CD4/CD8 profile in clones contracting day 15 to 85, and later expanders leaned CD4+.

5'RACE with constant-segment primers yielded barcoded, UMI-tagged TCR alpha and TCR beta cDNA libraries. Each CDR3 protein is one row after TCRdb ran MiXCR on the 5' RACE reads. The repertoire includes roughly 280,000 distinct CDR3 sequences, approximately 8% of them detected once, and roughly 22% sits in the top ten. CDR3 size: 16 residues. Trimming left V 0 bases short and J 2 bases short, with 11 bases between. Germline V gives CDR1 SGHRS, CDR2 YFSETQ. This clonotype was recorded many times. Its antigen is not identified. The sequencing sample was made of PBMCs or a T cell subset sorted from them (not recorded which). The sequence derives from a man aged 18 to 29 who had mild COVID-19 (a few samples of this study predate the infection). Cell type and time point are not known. The V and J genes are TRBV5-1 and TRBJ2-2; no firm D call. The CDR3 nucleotides are TGCGCCAGCAGCTTGGCTTTTGGCAGAAACACCGGGGAGCTGTTTTTT. Translating gives CASSLAFGRNTGELFF.